One sample yielded the 24 T cell receptor beta chains listed below, sequenced in a study of Graves' ophthalmopathy and Graves' hyperthyroidism. Investigators amplified TCR beta CDR3 regions from RNA transcripts. HTBI primers were employed in first-round RT-PCR, then a second-round multiplex PCR followed. MiXCR, run by TCRdb on the multiplex PCR reads, gives a single entry per CDR3 protein. This table holds more than 45,000 distinct CDR3 sequences, around 48% found once. The sample consisted of peripheral blood. All receptors come from an adult man with Graves' ophthalmopathy.

Only one count was recorded for this clonotype. The chain is built from TRBV12-3 or TRBV12-4 and TRBJ2-3; D uncertain. V lost 11 bases and J 1 base, leaving 7 bases between the germline ends. The CDR3 consists of 11 residues. CDR3 amino acids: CAVGRTDTQYF. In DNA form, the CDR3 reads TGTGCCGTCGGTCGCACAGATACGCAGTATTTT.

V is TRBV2 and J is TRBJ1-2; possibly TRBD1 for D (5 bases). V lost 6 bases, J lost 14 bases, and 16 bases lay in between. The CDR3 spans 11 residues. Germline CDR1 SNHLY, CDR2 FYNNEI. The CDR3 DNA reads TGTGCCAGCAGGAGGGCGAGGTGGGGGACCTTC. Its protein is CASRRARWGTF.

The table lists this clonotype with many counts. The chain couples TRBV3-1 to TRBJ2-1, with a possible D match to TRBD1 (6 bases). The CDR3 extends over 15 amino acids. V lost 3 bases and J 2 bases, leaving 11 bases between the germline ends. The germline gives CDR1 LGHDT, CDR2 YNNKEL (reference sequence). The CDR3 is CASSQVQGAYNEQFF. CDR3 sequence (DNA): TGTGCCAGCAGCCAGGTACAGGGTGCCTACAATGAGCAGTTCTTC.

The gene calls are TRBV7-8 and TRBJ2-1; TRBD1 or TRBD2 may be the D gene (5 bases each). Per the germline V gene, CDR1 is SGHVS and CDR2 is FQNEAQ. The CDR3 is made up of 15 amino acids. V was cut by 2 bases and J by 4 bases, with 12 bases left in between. The CDR3 loop reads CASSLRGETYNEQFF. The CDR3 bases are TGTGCCAGCAGCTTACGAGGGGAAACTTACAATGAGCAGTTCTTC.

The rearrangement uses TRBV20-1 and TRBJ2-4, with 10 bases aligning to TRBD2. The CDR3 is made up of 14 amino acids. With 1 base clipped from V and 8 bases from J, the junction kept 5 bases outside the gene matches. Germline V gene sequence: CDR1 DFQATT, CDR2 SNEGSKA (reference sequence). In DNA, the CDR3 is TGCAGTGCTAGAGGACTAGCGGGCGGGGACATTCAGTACTTC. Protein product: CSARGLAGGDIQYF.

The chain recombines TRBV29-1 with TRBJ1-2, with a weak D call TRBD1 (5 bases). Between the trimmed V and J ends, which lost 2 bases and 9 bases, there was a span of 16 bases. This CDR3 contains 13 residues. Germline assignment: CDR1 SQVTM and CDR2 ANQGSEA. The chain's CDR3 is CSVELGPKDSYTF. Written as DNA, the CDR3 is TGCAGCGTTGAATTGGGACCCAAGGACAGCTACACCTTC.

This clonotype was observed many times. The V gene is TRBV5-8, the J gene TRBJ2-7; D gene unclear. Trimming took off 4 bases at V and 0 bases at J, with 5 bases between the two ends. CDR3 length equals 12 residues. In germline, CDR1 is SGHTS, CDR2 YDEGEE. The CDR3 DNA reads as TGTGCCAGCAGCGGATCCTCCTACGAGCAGTACTTC. Its protein product is CASSGSSYEQYF.

The rearrangement uses TRBV9 and TRBJ2-1, with D hard to call. The CDR3 has 16 residues. The V end lost 5 bases, the J end lost 6 bases, and 21 bases lay between the germline ends. Germline loops: CDR1 SGDLS, CDR2 YYNGEE. CDR3 DNA: TGTGCCAGCAGTGCTGGATCCCCCGTCTCTGCCAATGAGCAGTTCTTC. The encoded protein is CASSAGSPVSANEQFF.

This clonotype was recorded at least ten times. The chain combines TRBV7-9 with TRBJ2-3, with D possibly TRBD2 on 5 matching bases. The V end lost 3 bases, the J end lost 3 bases, and 13 bases lay between the germline ends. The V gene's germline CDR1 is SEHNR and CDR2 FQNEAQ (reference sequence). This CDR3 spans 15 amino acids. CDR3 amino acids: CASSFTGMGTDTQYF. Here the CDR3 DNA reads TGTGCCAGCAGCTTTACGGGGATGGGGACAGATACGCAGTATTTT.

This clonotype was recorded many times. The chain recombines TRBV20-1 with TRBJ2-7; weak D call: TRBD2 (5 bases). The germline V gene has CDR1 DFQATT and CDR2 SNEGSKA (reference sequence). V was pared by 3 bases and J by 0 bases, with 12 bases between. CDR3 length: 14 amino acids. For the CDR3, the DNA is TGCAGTGCTAGTCCCCCCGACTACTCCTACGAGCAGTACTTC. Protein product: CSASPPDYSYEQYF.

Many counts were recorded for this clonotype. The J gene is TRBJ2-1, the V gene TRBV5-1, with TRBD2 as a possible D gene (5 bases). The V end was cut by 4 bases, the J end by 0 bases, with 11 bases between. Germline V lookup: CDR1 SGHRS, CDR2 YFSETQ. CDR3 size: 15 residues. The CDR3 protein is CASSLDWGSYNEQFF. The CDR3 DNA sequence: TGCGCCAGCAGCCTGGACTGGGGCTCCTACAATGAGCAGTTCTTC.

This sequence joins TRBV6-6 and TRBJ2-4; D might be TRBD1 (5 bases). The germline V and J ends were trimmed by 0 bases and 2 bases, with 11 bases remaining between them. The CDR3 has 16 residues. CDR1 and CDR2 from the germline V gene are MNHNY and SVGAGI (reference sequence). CDR3 amino acids: CASSYSARVSKNIQYF. For the CDR3, the DNA is TGTGCCAGCAGTTACTCGGCCAGGGTTTCCAAAAACATTCAGTACTTC.

A remark on this clonotype: This CDR3 fails to terminate in the conserved phenylalanine or tryptophan, so it likely reflects a read error. It is unclear where the CDR3 begins or ends on the DNA, so no DNA is shown, and the CDR3 is as TCRdb lists it. The rearrangement links TRBV6-4 to TRBJ2-5. The CDR3 contains 8 residues when both ends are counted. The germline V gene encodes CDR1 MRHNA and CDR2 SNTAGT. The CDR3 sequence: CASSDRNT.

This clonotype was recorded at least ten times. The V call is TRBV11-2, the J call TRBJ2-5; TRBD2 agrees at 11 bases. Trimming removed 7 bases from V and 3 bases from J; junction bases left unmatched: 4. Looked up from germline, CDR1 is SGHAT and CDR2 is FQNNGV. The CDR3 runs 14 residues. In DNA, the CDR3 is TGTGCCAGCAAACTAGCGGGAGAAGAAGAGACCCAGTACTTC. This encodes CASKLAGEEETQYF.

In this sample, this clonotype turned up a few times. A much larger clone differs by one base, so this may be a read error. The chain recombines TRBV27 with TRBJ2-1; D is perhaps TRBD1 (5 bases). Germline V gene data show CDR1 as MNHEY and CDR2 as SMNVEV (reference sequence). This CDR3 region has 14 residues. The CDR3, as DNA: TGTGCCAGCAGTTTATCAAACCCGGACAATGAGCAGTCCTTC. Encoded protein: CASSLSNPDNEQSF.

The chain carries TRBV9 and TRBJ2-7, with TRBD1 as a possible D gene (6 bases). The germline V and J ends were trimmed by 0 bases and 7 bases, with 11 bases remaining between them. This CDR3 is built from 13 residues. Germline V gene lookup returns CDR1 SGDLS and CDR2 YYNGEE. This CDR3 is CASSVGQVGEQYF. CDR3 DNA: TGTGCCAGCAGCGTAGGACAGGTGGGAGAGCAGTACTTC.

This sequence joins TRBV6-5 and TRBJ1-5; possible D gene TRBD1, 5 bases. Trimming took off 7 bases at V and 4 bases at J, with 11 bases between the two ends. Germline V gene sequence: CDR1 MNHEY, CDR2 SVGAGI. The CDR3 has 13 residues. CDR3 sequence reads: CASKQGGNQPQHF. CDR3 coding DNA: TGTGCCAGCAAGCAGGGTGGAAATCAGCCCCAGCATTTT.

The chain combines TRBV29-1 with TRBJ2-1, with TRBD1 identical over 11 bases. CDR1 and CDR2 from the germline V gene are SQVTM and ANQGSEA. J lost 3 bases, V lost 8 bases, and 15 bases had no gene match. The CDR3 extends over 17 amino acids. The CDR3 DNA is TGCAGCACTCTAGGTGCCTCCGGGACAGGGGGCTACAATGAGCAGTTCTTC. It translates to CSTLGASGTGGYNEQFF.

This rearrangement joins TRBV2 to TRBJ2-3; no reliable D call. This CDR3 region has 15 residues. V gave up 1 base and J gave up 2 bases, with 10 bases separating them. CDR1 and CDR2 (germline): SNHLY, FYNNEI. CDR3 DNA: TGTGCCAGCAGTGAAGGTGGACCCCTCACAGATACGCAGTATTTT. Translating it yields CASSEGGPLTDTQYF.

The chain uses TRBV7-2 and TRBJ1-2, with 7 bases aligning to TRBD1. CDR3 length: 11 residues. Per germline, CDR1 SGHTA and CDR2 FQGNSA. V lost 7 bases, J lost 14 bases, and 10 bases stayed unmatched. The CDR3 region is CASTPHRGGTF. CDR3 sequence (DNA): TGTGCCAGCACCCCCCACAGGGGAGGAACCTTC.

J is TRBJ1-5 and V is TRBV19; a weak D match, TRBD1 (6 bases). The V gene's germline CDR1 is LNHDA and CDR2 SQIVND (reference sequence). The CDR3 contains 14 residues. The V and J ends lost 6 bases and 3 bases respectively, with 12 bases between them. CDR3 in DNA: TGTGCCAGTAGAACCCGACAGGACAATCAGCCCCAGCATTTT. Translation gives CASRTRQDNQPQHF.

This clonotype was counted ten times or more. This rearrangement joins TRBV5-8 to TRBJ1-2; D ambiguous. There are 14 residues in the CDR3. Germline assignment: CDR1 SGHTS and CDR2 YDEGEE. With 5 bases removed from V and 2 bases from J, the gap between germline ends came to 13 bases. This chain's CDR3 is CASRSMLVNYGYTF. In DNA, the CDR3 is TGTGCCAGCAGGTCGATGCTAGTGAACTATGGCTACACCTTC.

This clonotype came up once. Germline and junction disagree at one end, which may indicate a read error. V gene TRBV19 combines with J gene TRBJ1-1; 8 positions agree with TRBD1. This CDR3 contains 13 residues. CDR1 and CDR2 (germline): LNHDA, SQIVND (reference sequence). The CDR3 region has the DNA TGTGCCAGTAGCTACAGGGGGGCCTCTGAGGCTTTCTTT. It is translated as CASSYRGASEAFF.

This clonotype was recorded many times. The gene calls are TRBV6-1 and TRBJ2-1; unclear D gene. The CDR3 totals 14 residues. Germline V CDR1 and CDR2: MNHNS, SASEGT. Trimming shortened V by 6 bases and J by 9 bases, and 18 bases separated the two germline ends. The CDR3 spells CASRTSPNLGEQFF. The CDR3 coding sequence is TGTGCCAGCAGGACGTCACCAAACTTGGGTGAGCAGTTCTTC.